This T cell receptor (beta chain) is drawn from a study of blood T cell repertoires in COVID-19. The protocol was immunoSEQ multiplex PCR, while the TCRdb copy is restricted to in-frame clones and leaves out a portion. The sample lists some 180,000 clones; about 80% were seen once. Sequencing was carried out using peripheral blood. The TCR was taken from a man aged 60 to 69 with acute or convalescent COVID-19.

In nucleotides, the CDR3 is TGTGCCAGTAGTATTCGGTTGGACAGGGCTCTCAATCAGCCCCAGCATTTT. Its translation is CASSIRLDRALNQPQHF. The chain recombines TRBV19 with TRBJ1-5; TRBD1 agrees at 8 bases. The CDR3 contains 17 residues. Germline lookup yields CDR1 LNHDA and CDR2 SQIVND (reference sequence). J gave up 3 bases and V 3 bases, and 10 bases lay outside the gene matches.